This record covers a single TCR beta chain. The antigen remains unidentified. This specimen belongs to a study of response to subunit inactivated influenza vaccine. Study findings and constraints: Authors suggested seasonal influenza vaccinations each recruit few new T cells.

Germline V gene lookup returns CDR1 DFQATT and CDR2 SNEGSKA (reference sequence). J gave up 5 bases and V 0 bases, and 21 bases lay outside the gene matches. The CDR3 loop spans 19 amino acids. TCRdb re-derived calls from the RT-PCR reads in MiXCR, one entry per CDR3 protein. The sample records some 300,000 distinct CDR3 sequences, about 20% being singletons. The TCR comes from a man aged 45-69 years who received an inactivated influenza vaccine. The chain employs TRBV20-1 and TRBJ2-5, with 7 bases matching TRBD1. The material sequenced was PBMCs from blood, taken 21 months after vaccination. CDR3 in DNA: TGCAGTGCTAGAGATCCCGGGTTGGAGGTGACAGGGAGTCCGGAGACCCAGTACTTC. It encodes CSARDPGLEVTGSPETQYF.